The 22 T cell receptor beta chains below come from one sample, sequenced in a study of blood T cell repertoires in COVID-19. TCRdb's table, derived via immunoSEQ multiplex PCR, lists solely in-frame clones and lacks some. In the table there are fewer than 70,000 clones, 84% of which are singletons. Sequencing input: peripheral blood. The receptors derive from a man in his forties or fifties with active COVID-19.

A single count supports this clone. CDR3 sequence reads: CASSTLAGEQETQYF. In DNA form, the CDR3 reads TGTGCCAGCAGCACATTAGCGGGGGAGCAAGAGACCCAGTACTTC. The gene calls are TRBV5-5 and TRBJ2-5, with TRBD2 identical over 9 bases. Germline V gene data show CDR1 as SGHKS and CDR2 as YYEKEE (reference sequence). This CDR3 spans 15 amino acids. Losses at the gene ends were 4 bases for V and 2 bases for J; bases not matched to a gene: 6.

This clone has a handful of counts. V and J are TRBV6-2 or TRBV6-3 and TRBJ2-7, with TRBD2 matching over 7 bases. CDR3 length: 17 amino acids. CDR1 and CDR2 (germline): MNHEY, SVGEGT. V gave up 5 bases and J gave up 3 bases; unmatched junction bases: 16. The CDR3 reads CASSRSRGAGSLYEQYF. The CDR3 nucleotides are TGTGCCAGCAGTCGCTCCCGGGGAGCGGGGAGCCTCTACGAGCAGTACTTC.

The genes are TRBV29-1 and TRBJ2-6; weak D call: TRBD1 (6 bases). CDR3 size: 16 residues. Germline V gene sequence: CDR1 SQVTM, CDR2 ANQGSEA. The V end was cut by 6 bases, the J end by 0 bases, with 15 bases between. CDR3 nucleotide sequence: TGCAGCGTCTTAGGACAGATAATCTCTGGGGCCAACGTCCTGACTTTC. Amino acid sequence: CSVLGQIISGANVLTF.

The rearrangement joins TRBV6-5 to TRBJ2-4; possibly TRBD2 for D (6 bases). Deletions cut 10 bases from V and 3 bases from J, with 16 bases between. This CDR3 contains 14 residues. CDR1 and CDR2 from the germline V gene are MNHEY and SVGAGI. CDR3 bases: TGTGCCACCTCAGACGGGAGAAGCAAAAACATTCAGTACTTC. Translated: CATSDGRSKNIQYF.

The chain combines TRBV5-4 with TRBJ2-7, with TRBD2 as a possible D gene (5 bases). V was shortened by 2 bases and J by 12 bases, with 18 bases between the two germline ends. CDR3 size: 13 residues. Germline loops: CDR1 SGHNT, CDR2 YYREEE (reference sequence). CDR3 in DNA: TGTGCCAGCAGCTTAGAGGAAAGAGGGATACGGTACTTC. Translating gives CASSLEERGIRYF.

This chain connects TRBV5-1 to TRBJ1-3; D is unclear. Trimming shortened V by 0 bases and J by 0 bases, and 7 bases separated the two germline ends. The CDR3 totals 15 residues. The germline CDR1 and CDR2 sequences are SGHRS and YFSETQ. CDR3 in amino acids: CASSLDLYSGNTIYF. The CDR3 DNA reads TGCGCCAGCAGCTTGGACCTCTACTCTGGAAACACCATATATTTT.

The V call is TRBV6-6, the J call TRBJ2-1, with D possibly TRBD2 on 5 matching bases. The CDR3 totals 14 residues. CDR1 is MNHNY and CDR2 is SVGAGI in the germline V gene (reference sequence). Trimming pared 0 bases from V and 7 bases from J, leaving 10 bases between. CDR3 in amino acids: CASSYSGLSNEQFF. The DNA of the CDR3 is TGTGCCAGCAGTTACTCCGGACTCTCGAATGAGCAGTTCTTC.

A few counts support this clone. This chain links TRBV29-1 with TRBJ1-1; 7 bases match TRBD1. The CDR3 is made up of 12 amino acids. Unmatched junction bases numbered 7, after V lost 8 bases and J lost 4 bases. CDR1 and CDR2 (germline): SQVTM, ANQGSEA. The CDR3 sequence is CSSDREITEAFF. CDR3 coding DNA: TGCAGCAGCGACAGGGAGATCACTGAAGCTTTCTTT.

This clone was seen a handful of times. V is TRBV13 and J is TRBJ1-4, with TRBD1 matching over 9 bases. Germline CDR1 is PRHDT and CDR2 is FYEKMQ (reference sequence). The CDR3 sequence is 14 residues long. Losses at the gene ends were 4 bases for V and 6 bases for J; bases not matched to a gene: 3. The CDR3 region has the DNA TGTGCCAGCAGCTCCAGGACAGGGGATGAAAAACTGTTTTTT. It codes for CASSSRTGDEKLFF.

The CDR3 bases are TGCGCCAGCAGCTTCGAACTAGCGGGAAACAATGAGCAGTTCTTC. Translating it yields CASSFELAGNNEQFF. The V call is TRBV5-1, the J call TRBJ2-1; 10 bases agree with TRBD2. CDR3 length: 15 residues. The V segment lost 2 bases and the J segment 5 bases; nucleotides outside the gene matches: 4. CDR1 and CDR2 (germline): SGHRS, YFSETQ.

This sequence joins TRBV6-5 and TRBJ2-5, with D possibly TRBD2 on 6 matching bases. There are 14 residues in the CDR3. With 2 bases removed from V and 0 bases from J, the gap between germline ends came to 7 bases. Looked up from germline, CDR1 is MNHEY and CDR2 is SVGAGI. This CDR3 is CASSYRDYQETQYF. For the CDR3, the DNA is TGTGCCAGCAGTTACAGGGACTACCAAGAGACCCAGTACTTC.

The chain carries TRBV7-2 and TRBJ2-1, with 9 bases that match TRBD2. Unmatched junction bases numbered 5, after V lost 1 base and J lost 7 bases. Germline loops: CDR1 SGHTA, CDR2 FQGNSA. The CDR3 covers 15 residues. The CDR3 sequence is CASSLGMAGGNEQFF. DNA of the CDR3: TGTGCCAGCAGCTTAGGAATGGCGGGAGGGAATGAGCAGTTCTTC.

This clone was observed a few times. This chain connects TRBV19 to TRBJ1-1, with TRBD1 matching over 7 bases. The CDR3 totals 16 residues. From germline, CDR1 is LNHDA and CDR2 SQIVND (reference sequence). V trimming: 1 base; J trimming: 4 bases; junction bases outside the gene matches: 9. In nucleotides, the CDR3 is TGTGCCAGTAGTATAGCCCAGGGGGGTACTCTCACTGAAGCTTTCTTT. It specifies CASSIAQGGTLTEAFF.

The rearrangement links TRBV24-1 to TRBJ2-3; 8 bases line up with TRBD1. CDR1 and CDR2 (germline): KGHDR, SFDVKD. J gave up 6 bases and V 7 bases, and 2 bases lay outside the gene matches. The CDR3 runs to 12 residues. The CDR3: CATRDREDTQYF. The DNA of the CDR3 is TGTGCCACCAGGGACAGGGAGGATACGCAGTATTTT.

A few counts support this clone. The rearrangement links TRBV19 to TRBJ2-7; 8 bases map to TRBD1. CDR1 and CDR2 (germline): LNHDA, SQIVND (reference sequence). This CDR3 comprises 15 residues. J lost 3 bases, V lost 1 base, and 5 bases had no gene match. In DNA, the CDR3 is TGTGCCAGTAGTATAGCAGGGGGCGATGTCTACGAGCAGTACTTC. The encoded protein is CASSIAGGDVYEQYF.

This sequence joins TRBV10-3 and TRBJ1-2; D is undetermined. This CDR3 has 11 amino acids. The V gene's germline CDR1 is ENHRY and CDR2 SYGVKD. Trimming took off 4 bases at V and 7 bases at J, with 7 bases between the two ends. CDR3 loop: CAISGSGGYTF. The CDR3 region has the DNA TGTGCCATCAGTGGATCGGGTGGCTACACCTTC.

V usage is TRBV3-1 (or the pseudogene TRBV3-2) and J usage is TRBJ1-6, with D possibly being TRBD1 (5 bases). This CDR3 comprises 13 residues. V dropped 3 bases and J dropped 10 bases, with 10 bases sitting between them. Germline V lookup: CDR1 LGHDT, CDR2 YNNKEL (reference sequence). The CDR3 DNA reads TGTGCCAGCAGCCAGGGGCAGCGATCACCCCTCCACTTT. Amino acids: CASSQGQRSPLHF.

This clone was detected only once. V is TRBV30 and J is TRBJ1-2; possibly TRBD1 for D (5 bases). The CDR3 loop spans 11 amino acids. In germline, CDR1 is GTSNPN, CDR2 SVGIG (reference sequence). Trimming pared 2 bases from V and 7 bases from J, leaving 8 bases between. CDR3 nucleotides: TGTGCCTGGAGTCAACAGGCTGGCTACACCTTC. It translates to CAWSQQAGYTF.

This chain connects TRBV19 to TRBJ1-2; perhaps TRBD1 as D (5 bases). The CDR3 contains 12 residues. Trimming took 3 bases from V and 7 from J, leaving 9 bases between them. CDR1 is LNHDA, CDR2 SQIVND, per germline (reference sequence). The CDR3, as DNA: TGTGCCAGTAGTATGCTCAGGGCTGGCTACACCTTC. Its translation is CASSMLRAGYTF.

The chain couples TRBV2 to TRBJ2-1, with TRBD2 as a possible D gene (5 bases). Looked up from germline, CDR1 is SNHLY and CDR2 is FYNNEI. Trimming cost V 6 bases and J 8 bases, with 11 bases left between them. The CDR3 length is 12 residues. DNA of the CDR3: TGTGCCAGCAGGGCCGGACTTGATGAGCAGTTCTTC. This codes for CASRAGLDEQFF.

J is TRBJ2-2 and V is TRBV2; no clear D. This CDR3 has 11 residues. Trimming removed 6 bases from V and 5 bases from J, with 4 bases in between. Germline CDR1 is SNHLY and CDR2 is FYNNEI. CDR3 amino acids: CASSVTGELFF. CDR3 sequence (DNA): TGTGCCAGCAGCGTTACCGGGGAGCTGTTTTTT.

V and J are TRBV9 and TRBJ1-3, with TRBD1 identical over 10 bases. Per the germline V gene, CDR1 is SGDLS and CDR2 is YYNGEE. This CDR3 region has 16 residues. J was trimmed by 0 bases and V by 0 bases; bases with no gene match: 0. The CDR3 nucleotides read TGTGCCAGCAGCGTAGGGACAGGGGGCTCTGGAAACACCATATATTTT. It codes for CASSVGTGGSGNTIYF.